This T cell receptor (beta chain) was captured by sequencing in a study of monozygotic twins with inflammatory bowel disease. Study results and caveats: Whether twins were concordant or discordant made no difference to repertoire similarity, possibly from limited power. For IBD patients, clonotypes shared with others were fewer than for healthy twins, especially with disease activity.

Template switching was used to attach UMIs, which incorporated a 6-nucleotide sample barcode. With around 15 and 9 cycles respectively, two nested PCRs were carried out on TCRalpha and TCRbeta cDNA. TCRdb reanalyzed the 5' RACE reads and collapses them to one entry per CDR3 protein, without DNA. The sample totals about 330,000 distinct CDR3 sequences. To note about this clonotype: Its matching antigen is unknown.

Sequences were obtained from blood. This sequence originates from a human donor with ulcerative colitis or Crohn's disease, or a healthy co-twin of an affected twin (not recorded which).

CDR3 sequence reads: CASSLKGTSYEQYF. This rearrangement joins TRBV27 to TRBJ2-7; the TCRdb call, TRBD2, lacks DNA for checking. Germline values: CDR1 MNHEY, CDR2 SMNVEV (reference sequence). This CDR3 region has 14 residues.